This TCR beta chain came from a study of shared clonotypes between healthy human individuals. Whole-study context: Three plates each covered CD4 naive and memory; CD8 naive two, CD8 memory one.

Concerning this clone itself: What it recognizes is unknown.

The CDR3 has 14 amino acids. From germline, CDR1 is MDHEN and CDR2 SYDVKM. V dropped 3 bases and J dropped 8 bases, with 13 bases sitting between them. Free of recent acute infections or vaccinations, the donors were healthy HIV-negative adults. Study-wide points: The study found about 5% of naive CD4 clonotypes shared across a handful of donors. Rarefaction analysis demonstrated incomplete sorted-subset sequencing notwithstanding large depth.

Using immunoSEQ multiplex PCR, the repertoire was profiled, and TCRdb retains in-frame clones only, with some absent. The data hold hundreds of thousands of clones, with roughly 97% observed a single time. The sequenced sample was naive CD4+ T cells sorted from blood. Noted subset: CD45RA+ positively selected. J is TRBJ1-4 and V is TRBV28; weak D call: TRBD1 (6 bases). The sequence derives from a woman aged 25 to 45 in good health. DNA for the CDR3: TGTGCCAGCAGTTTCATTGGGGGCCGAGAAAAACTGTTTTTT. This gives the protein CASSFIGGREKLFF. The full variable domain, rest sourced from reference TRBV28 and TRBJ1-4, is DVKVTQSSRYLVKRTGEKVFLECVQDMDHENMFWYRQDPGLGLRLIYFSYDVKMKEKGDIPEGYSVSREKKERFSLILESASTNQTSMYLCASSFIGGREKLFFGSGTQLSVL.